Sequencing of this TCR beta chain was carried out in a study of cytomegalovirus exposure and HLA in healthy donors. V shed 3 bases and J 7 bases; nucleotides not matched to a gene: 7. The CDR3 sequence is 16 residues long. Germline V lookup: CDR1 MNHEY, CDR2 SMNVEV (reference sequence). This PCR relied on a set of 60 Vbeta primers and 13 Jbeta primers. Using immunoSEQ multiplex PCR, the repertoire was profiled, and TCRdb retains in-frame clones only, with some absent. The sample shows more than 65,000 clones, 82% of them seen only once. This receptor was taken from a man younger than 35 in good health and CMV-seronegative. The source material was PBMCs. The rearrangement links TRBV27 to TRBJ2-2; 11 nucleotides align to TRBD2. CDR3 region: CASSLVAGGRGGELFF. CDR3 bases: TGTGCCAGCAGTTTGGTAGCGGGGGGGCGCGGCGGGGAGCTGTTTTTT.